What follows are 8 T cell receptor beta chains derived from one specimen sequenced in a study of CD8+CD57+ T cells in acquired aplastic anemia. The sequenced patients had an expansion of CD8+CD57+ cells seen by flow cytometry. Investigators profiled TCR beta VDJ and CDR3 from genomic DNA template. Each CDR3 protein gets one entry after TCRdb re-called the reads with MiXCR. The profile covers roughly 200,000 distinct CDR3 sequences, with approximately 65% appearing a single time and about 60% taken by the ten largest. Sample: sorted CD4+, CD8+, or CD8+CD57+ T cells (not recorded which) from PBMCs. These receptors were taken from a human donor with aplastic anemia.

Comment on this clonotype: One end of the junction is discordant with germline, which a read error may explain. V usage is TRBV5-1 and J usage is TRBJ2-1; 11 positions agree with TRBD2. CDR1 is SGHRS and CDR2 is YFSETQ in the germline V gene. This CDR3 is 15 amino acids long. CDR3: CASSGGTSGYNEQLF. The CDR3 DNA sequence: TGCGCCAGCAGTGGTGGGACTAGCGGTTACAATGAGCAGCTCTTC.

This clonotype occurred once. The CDR3 DNA sequence: TGTGCCAGCAGCATAGCGGGAGTAATTGGCGAGCAGTACTTC. Protein sequence: CASSIAGVIGEQYF. This rearrangement joins TRBV14 to TRBJ2-7; 9 bases are shared with TRBD2. Germline V lookup: CDR1 SGHDN, CDR2 FVKESK. The CDR3 extends over 14 amino acids. Unmatched junction bases numbered 8, after V lost 5 bases and J lost 6 bases.

The chain links TRBV2 to TRBJ1-1; 7 bases align to TRBD1. This CDR3 has 14 amino acids. CDR1 SNHLY and CDR2 FYNNEI come from the germline V gene. Germline trimming cut 1 base from V and 11 bases from J; bases unmatched to any gene: 10. The CDR3 nucleotides read TGTGCCAGCAGTGAAGATGGAGGGGGCAGAGGTGCTTTCTTT. It codes for CASSEDGGGRGAFF.

This chain links TRBV20-1 with TRBJ1-3, with no clear D. The CDR3 has 15 amino acids. Germline loops: CDR1 DFQATT, CDR2 SNEGSKA (reference sequence). With 0 bases removed from V and 3 bases from J, the gap between germline ends came to 12 bases. The CDR3 DNA reads as TGCAGTGCTAGAGACCCGGTGGGTCTTGGAAACACCATATATTTT. Translated, it gives CSARDPVGLGNTIYF.

The chain is built from TRBV7-2 and TRBJ2-7; TRBD2 agrees at 7 bases. CDR3 length: 15 residues. Trimming at V came to 3 bases and at J to 2 bases, leaving 7 bases not matched to a gene. Germline V lookup: CDR1 SGHTA, CDR2 FQGNSA. The CDR3 region has the DNA TGTGCCAGCAGCTTCCGTCGCGGGAGCCCCTACGAGCAGTACTTC. Translation: CASSFRRGSPYEQYF.

J is TRBJ1-1 and V is TRBV7-3, with TRBD1 as a possible D gene (5 bases). Germline V gene data show CDR1 as SGHTA and CDR2 as FQGTGA. The CDR3 loop spans 14 amino acids. V lost 2 bases and J 7 bases, leaving 14 bases between the germline ends. Here the CDR3 DNA reads TGTGCCAGCAGCTTAGCGGGCCAGGGCGGTGAAGCTTTCTTT. It is translated as CASSLAGQGGEAFF.

In this sample, this clonotype turned up many times. The V gene is TRBV7-9, the J gene TRBJ2-5; 7 bases are a match to TRBD2. Germline lookup yields CDR1 SEHNR and CDR2 FQNEAQ (reference sequence). With 4 bases clipped from V and 5 bases from J, the junction kept 19 bases outside the gene matches. CDR3 size: 18 residues. The CDR3 reads CASSSLGTMAFGGETQYF. The CDR3 bases are TGTGCCAGCAGCTCCCTCGGGACTATGGCCTTCGGTGGCGAGACCCAGTACTTC.

A single count supports this clonotype. J is TRBJ2-5 and V is TRBV9; 8 bases fit TRBD1. There are 16 residues in the CDR3. From germline, CDR1 is SGDLS and CDR2 YYNGEE. V lost 0 bases and J lost 5; bases outside the gene matches: 9. CDR3 DNA: TGTGCCAGCAGCGTAGCCTCAGGGGGCACGTCGGAGACCCAGTACTTC. This codes for CASSVASGGTSETQYF.